The 12 T cell receptor beta chains in this list originate from one sample, sequenced in a study of beta chain features in type 1 diabetes. No antigens are known for them. As every portion of the isolated RNA was reverse transcribed, the sequencing read expressed TCRB transcripts. Method: immunoSEQ multiplex PCR; TCRdb's copy keeps in-frame clones and lacks some. This table has hundreds of thousands of clones, approximately 15% appearing once. Whole-study results and caveats: TCRB CDR3s from Type 1 diabetes patients were moderately but significantly shorter in all four CD4+ subsets.

Sequencing used naive CD4+ T cells from blood. These receptors all come from a man younger than 30 with type 1 diabetes.

This clone was counted a few times. The chain is built from TRBV6-6 and TRBJ1-1; 8 nucleotides line up with TRBD1. The V gene end was trimmed by 6 bases and the J gene end by 7 bases; junction bases not matched to a gene: 10. CDR1 and CDR2 from the germline V gene are MNHNY and SVGAGI (reference sequence). This CDR3 has 14 amino acids. CDR3 loop: CASRRLTGTGEAFF. The CDR3 DNA reads TGTGCCAGCAGGAGACTGACCGGGACAGGTGAAGCTTTCTTT.

A few counts support this clone. This chain connects TRBV28 to TRBJ2-7; D perhaps matches TRBD1 (5 bases). Trimming cost V 5 bases and J 1 base, with 12 bases left between them. This CDR3 comprises 14 residues. Germline CDR1 MDHEN, CDR2 SYDVKM. CDR3 protein: CASSLDSDSYEQYF. Written as DNA, the CDR3 is TGTGCCAGCAGTCTAGACAGTGATTCCTACGAGCAGTACTTC.

This clone occurred a few times. The chain carries TRBV9 and TRBJ2-7; the match to TRBD2 covers 8 bases. In germline, CDR1 is SGDLS, CDR2 YYNGEE. With V trimmed by 0 bases and J by 2 bases, 4 bases remained unmatched. This CDR3 region has 15 residues. The CDR3 DNA sequence: TGTGCCAGCAGCGTAGACGGGACTAGTGCCTACGAGCAGTACTTC. Translated: CASSVDGTSAYEQYF. Using reference TRBV9 and TRBJ2-7 for the parts outside the CDR3, the full variable domain is DSGVTQTPKHLITATGQRVTLRCSPRSGDLSVYWYQQSLDQGLQFLIQYYNGEERAKGNILERFSAQQFPDLHSELNLSSLELGDSALYFCASSVDGTSAYEQYFGPGTRLTVT.

The chain recombines TRBV2 with TRBJ2-3; the D gene is possibly TRBD2 (5 bases). Germline assignment: CDR1 SNHLY and CDR2 FYNNEI. V gave up 4 bases and J gave up 14 bases, with 13 bases separating them. The CDR3 consists of 11 residues. DNA for the CDR3: TGTGCCAGCAGTGGCGCAGGACTTCGGTATTTT. It yields the protein CASSGAGLRYF.

The genes are TRBV5-4 and TRBJ2-1; weak D call: TRBD2 (6 bases). Per the germline V gene, CDR1 is SGHNT and CDR2 is YYREEE (reference sequence). The CDR3 is made up of 13 amino acids. Trimming left V 1 base short and J 15 bases short, with 17 bases between. The CDR3 loop is CASSLPSVKGLFF. The CDR3 DNA is TGTGCCAGCAGCTTGCCTAGCGTTAAGGGTCTGTTCTTC.

The DNA of the CDR3 is TGTGCCAGCACTCCGACAGTCTCCTACAATGAGCAGTTCTTC. Its protein is CASTPTVSYNEQFF. The V gene is TRBV28, the J gene TRBJ2-1; TRBD1 might be the D (5 bases). V was trimmed by 7 bases and J by 0 bases, leaving 10 bases between them. This CDR3 has 14 residues. Germline lookup yields CDR1 MDHEN and CDR2 SYDVKM.

The CDR3 sequence is CASSLNRFQETQYF. The DNA for the CDR3 is TGTGCCAGCAGCTTAAACAGGTTCCAAGAGACCCAGTACTTC. The V call is TRBV7-2, the J call TRBJ2-5, with D possibly TRBD1 on 5 matching bases. The V gene lost 2 bases and the J gene lost 1 base, with 8 bases spanning the gap. The CDR3 is 14 amino acids. Germline assignment: CDR1 SGHTA and CDR2 FQGNSA. Full variable domain (outside the CDR3, taken from reference TRBV7-2 and TRBJ2-5): GAGVSQSPSNKVTEKGKDVELRCDPISGHTALYWYRQSLGQGLEFLIYFQGNSAPDKSGLPSDRFSAERTGGSVSTLTIQRTQQEDSAVYLCASSLNRFQETQYFGPGTRLLVL.

This chain connects TRBV7-2 to TRBJ1-4, with 7 bases fitting TRBD1. CDR1 and CDR2 (germline): SGHTA, FQGNSA. This CDR3 contains 16 residues. J gave up 0 bases and V 5 bases, and 6 bases lay outside the gene matches. In DNA form, the CDR3 reads TGTGCCAGCAGCAGACAGACAGGGTCAACTAATGAAAAACTGTTTTTT. Translated: CASSRQTGSTNEKLFF.

The table lists this clone with a few counts. The chain links TRBV25-1 to TRBJ2-5; 10 nucleotides agree with TRBD1. V lost 1 base, J lost 5 bases, and 13 bases stayed unmatched. Germline V gene sequence: CDR1 MGHDK, CDR2 SYGVNS. CDR3 size: 18 residues. As DNA, the CDR3 is TGTGCCAGCAGTGAATGGAGAACCGGGACAGGGGAGAGGGAGACCCAGTACTTC. This gives the protein CASSEWRTGTGERETQYF.

The rearrangement links TRBV18 to TRBJ2-7, with 7 positions matching TRBD2. Losses at the gene ends were 3 bases for V and 2 bases for J; bases not matched to a gene: 4. This CDR3 has 14 amino acids. Germline CDR1 reads KGHSH; CDR2 reads LQKENI. This chain's CDR3 is CASSPPGRPYEQYF. The CDR3 nucleotides are TGTGCCAGCTCACCTCCCGGGAGGCCCTACGAGCAGTACTTC.

The V gene is TRBV7-9, the J gene TRBJ2-1; 8 bases are a match to TRBD2. The CDR3 runs to 16 residues. V lost 3 bases and J lost 3; bases outside the gene matches: 7. CDR1 is SEHNR and CDR2 is FQNEAQ in the germline V gene (reference sequence). CDR3 coding DNA: TGTGCCAGCAGCTTTATGAAGAGCGGGAGCTACAATGAGCAGTTCTTC. This encodes CASSFMKSGSYNEQFF.

This chain links TRBV19 with TRBJ2-3; the match to TRBD2 covers 10 bases. J was trimmed by 5 bases and V by 5 bases; bases with no gene match: 4. The CDR3 sequence is 14 residues long. The germline gives CDR1 LNHDA, CDR2 SQIVND (reference sequence). The CDR3 coding sequence is TGTGCCAGTAGTTCTAGCGGGAGAGAAGATACGCAGTATTTT. This gives the protein CASSSSGREDTQYF.